One and the same sample provided the 4 T cell receptor beta chains below, sequenced in a study of PD-1 blockade in mismatch repair-deficient tumors. Assay: immunoSEQ multiplex PCR; the TCRdb copy retains only in-frame clones and omits some. The repertoire holds some 100,000 clones, with 70% to 85% as singletons. The sequenced sample was peripheral blood, obtained approximately 35 weeks after starting pembrolizumab. All receptors derive from an adult with mismatch repair-deficient cancer.

The genes are TRBV6-5 and TRBJ2-5, with D unresolved. The CDR3 is made up of 13 amino acids. With 0 bases removed from V and 4 bases from J, the gap between germline ends came to 6 bases. CDR1 is MNHEY and CDR2 is SVGAGI in the germline V gene. The CDR3 nucleotides read TGTGCCAGCAGTTACTCGCACCTAGAGACCCAGTACTTC. This codes for CASSYSHLETQYF.

The chain carries TRBV10-3 and TRBJ1-1; D not resolved. The length of the CDR3 is 14 residues. Germline V gene sequence: CDR1 ENHRY, CDR2 SYGVKD. V lost 11 bases and J 1 base, leaving 17 bases between the germline ends. This chain's CDR3 is CAVCSDAWNTEAFF. The CDR3 DNA follows: TGTGCCGTCTGCTCAGACGCCTGGAACACTGAAGCTTTCTTT.

The CDR3 sequence is CASSIRAGGGEKLFF. The CDR3 region has the DNA TGTGCCAGTAGTATAAGGGCCGGGGGCGGTGAAAAACTGTTTTTT. The rearrangement uses TRBV19 and TRBJ1-4; weak D call: TRBD1 (6 bases). The V end was cut by 2 bases, the J end by 7 bases, with 14 bases between. There are 15 residues in the CDR3. Germline V gene sequence: CDR1 LNHDA, CDR2 SQIVND (reference sequence).

This clone came up once. V and J are TRBV29-1 and TRBJ2-7, with D perhaps TRBD2 (5 bases). Per germline, CDR1 SQVTM and CDR2 ANQGSEA. This CDR3 has 14 amino acids. The V end lost 0 bases, the J end lost 0 bases, and 9 bases lay between the germline ends. CDR3 amino acids: CSVEEWAGSYEQYF. As DNA, the CDR3 is TGCAGCGTTGAAGAATGGGCGGGCTCCTACGAGCAGTACTTC.